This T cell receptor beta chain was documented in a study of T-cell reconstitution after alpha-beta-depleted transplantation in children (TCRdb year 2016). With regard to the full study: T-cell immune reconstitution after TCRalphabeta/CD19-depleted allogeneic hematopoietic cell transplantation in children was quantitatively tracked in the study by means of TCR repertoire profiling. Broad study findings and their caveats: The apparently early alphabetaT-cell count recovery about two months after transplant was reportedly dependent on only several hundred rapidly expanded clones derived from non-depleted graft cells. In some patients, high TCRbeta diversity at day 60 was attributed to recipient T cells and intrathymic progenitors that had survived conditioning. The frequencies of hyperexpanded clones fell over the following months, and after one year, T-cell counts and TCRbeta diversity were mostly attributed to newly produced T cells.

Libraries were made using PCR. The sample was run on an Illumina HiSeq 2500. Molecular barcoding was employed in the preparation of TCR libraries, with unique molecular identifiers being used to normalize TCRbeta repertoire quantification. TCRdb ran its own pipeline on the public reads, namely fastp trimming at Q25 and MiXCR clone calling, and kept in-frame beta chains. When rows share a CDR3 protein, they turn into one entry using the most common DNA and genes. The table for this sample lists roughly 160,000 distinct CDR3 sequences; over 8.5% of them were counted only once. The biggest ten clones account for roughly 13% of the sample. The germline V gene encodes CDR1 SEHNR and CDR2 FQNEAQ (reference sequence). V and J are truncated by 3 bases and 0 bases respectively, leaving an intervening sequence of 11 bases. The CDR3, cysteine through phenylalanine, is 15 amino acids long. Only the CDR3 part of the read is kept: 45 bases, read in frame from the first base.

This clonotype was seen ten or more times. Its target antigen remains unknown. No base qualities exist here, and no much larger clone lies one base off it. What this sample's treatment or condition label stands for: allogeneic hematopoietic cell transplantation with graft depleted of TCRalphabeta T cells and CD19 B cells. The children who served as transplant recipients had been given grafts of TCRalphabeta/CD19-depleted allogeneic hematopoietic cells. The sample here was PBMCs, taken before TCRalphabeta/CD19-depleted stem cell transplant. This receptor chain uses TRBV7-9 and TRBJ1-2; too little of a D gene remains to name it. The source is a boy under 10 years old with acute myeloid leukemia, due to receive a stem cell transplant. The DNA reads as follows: TGTGCCAGCAGCTTTATAGCAGGCTCTAACTATGGCTACACCTTC. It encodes CASSFIAGSNYGYTF. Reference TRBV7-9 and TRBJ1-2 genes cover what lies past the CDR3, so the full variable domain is DTGVSQNPRHKITKRGQNVTFRCDPISEHNRLYWYRQTLGQGPEFLTYFQNEAQLEKSRLLSDRFSAERPKGSFSTLEIQRTEQGDSAMYLCASSFIAGSNYGYTFGSGTRLTVV.